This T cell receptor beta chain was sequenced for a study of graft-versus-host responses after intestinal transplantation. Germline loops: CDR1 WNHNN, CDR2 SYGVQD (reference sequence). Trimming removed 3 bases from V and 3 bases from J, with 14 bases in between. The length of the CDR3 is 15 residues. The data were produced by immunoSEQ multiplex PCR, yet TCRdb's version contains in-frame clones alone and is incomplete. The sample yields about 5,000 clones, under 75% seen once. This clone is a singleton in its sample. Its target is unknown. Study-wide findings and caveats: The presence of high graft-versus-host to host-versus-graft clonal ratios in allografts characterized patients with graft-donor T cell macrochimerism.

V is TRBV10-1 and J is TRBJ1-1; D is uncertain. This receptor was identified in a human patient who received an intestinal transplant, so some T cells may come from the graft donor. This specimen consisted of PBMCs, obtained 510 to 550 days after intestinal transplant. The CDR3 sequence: CASSDRVGKDTEAFF. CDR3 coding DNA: TGCGCCAGCAGTGACAGAGTCGGGAAGGACACTGAAGCTTTCTTT.